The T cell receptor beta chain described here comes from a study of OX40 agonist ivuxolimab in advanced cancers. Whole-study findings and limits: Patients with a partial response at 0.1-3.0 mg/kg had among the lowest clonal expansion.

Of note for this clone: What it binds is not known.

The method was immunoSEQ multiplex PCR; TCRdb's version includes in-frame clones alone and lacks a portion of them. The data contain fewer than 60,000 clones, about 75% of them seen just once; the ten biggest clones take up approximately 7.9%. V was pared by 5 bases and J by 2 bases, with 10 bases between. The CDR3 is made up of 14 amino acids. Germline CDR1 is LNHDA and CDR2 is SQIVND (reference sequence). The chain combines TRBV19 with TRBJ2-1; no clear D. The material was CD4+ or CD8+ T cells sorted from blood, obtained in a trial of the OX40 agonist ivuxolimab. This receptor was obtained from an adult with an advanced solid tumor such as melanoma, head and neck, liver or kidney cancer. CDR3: CASSPSGAYNEQFF. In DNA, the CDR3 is TGTGCCAGTAGTCCCAGTGGTGCCTACAATGAGCAGTTCTTC.